The next 27 T cell receptor beta chains were all read from a single sample in a study of OX40 agonist ivuxolimab in advanced cancers. Assay: immunoSEQ multiplex PCR; the TCRdb copy retains only in-frame clones and omits some. The sample has around 100,000 clones, about 91% seen once; the top ten hold 2% to 3%. The specimen comprised CD4+ or CD8+ T cells sorted from blood, sampled in a trial of the OX40 agonist ivuxolimab. Receptors were obtained from an adult with an advanced solid tumor such as melanoma, head and neck, liver or kidney cancer.

The chain recombines TRBV19 with TRBJ2-6; no definite D call. This CDR3 has 11 amino acids. Germline CDR1 is LNHDA and CDR2 is SQIVND (reference sequence). The CDR3 DNA reads TGTCCTAGGCCTGGGGCCAACGTCCTGACTTTC. It translates to CPRPGANVLTF.

The chain couples TRBV10-2 to TRBJ1-5; TRBD1 aligns across 8 bases. The CDR3 has 13 amino acids. With 6 bases clipped from V and 7 bases from J, the junction kept 5 bases outside the gene matches. From germline, CDR1 is WSHSY and CDR2 SAAADI. The CDR3 protein is CASSQQGGQPQHF. In nucleotides, the CDR3 is TGCGCCAGCAGCCAACAGGGGGGCCAGCCCCAGCATTTT.

The chain recombines TRBV9 with TRBJ1-2; the match to TRBD1 covers 7 bases. V was clipped by 4 bases and J by 7 bases; unmatched bases: 10. Germline V lookup: CDR1 SGDLS, CDR2 YYNGEE. The CDR3 covers 14 residues. The CDR3 spells CASSPDRDRTGYTF. CDR3 coding DNA: TGTGCCAGCAGCCCGGATCGGGACAGAACTGGCTACACCTTC.

The CDR3 region is CASSAAGSQPQHF. The CDR3 DNA reads TGTGCCAGCAGCGCGGCAGGGAGTCAGCCCCAGCATTTT. The rearrangement joins TRBV7-2 to TRBJ1-5; a possible D gene is TRBD1 (5 bases). The V gene lost 5 bases and the J gene lost 6 bases, with 11 bases spanning the gap. Germline V gene sequence: CDR1 SGHTA, CDR2 FQGNSA. The CDR3 loop spans 13 amino acids.

The chain carries TRBV30 and TRBJ2-6, with D maybe TRBD2 (6 bases). V shed 8 bases and J shed 2 bases, with 10 bases lying between them. The CDR3 has 13 amino acids. Germline V gene sequence: CDR1 GTSNPN, CDR2 SVGIG (reference sequence). Here the CDR3 reads CAGGWAGANVLTF. The DNA of the CDR3 is TGTGCCGGGGGGTGGGCTGGGGCCAACGTCCTGACTTTC.

In this sample, this clone turned up a few times. The gene calls are TRBV6-5 and TRBJ1-5; weak D call: TRBD1 (5 bases). The CDR3 has 15 residues. V was trimmed by 2 bases and J by 2 bases, leaving 10 bases between them. Germline CDR1 MNHEY, CDR2 SVGAGI. CDR3 sequence reads: CASSYRGAGNQPQHF. CDR3 nucleotides: TGTGCCAGCAGTTACAGAGGGGCGGGCAATCAGCCCCAGCATTTT.

V gene TRBV7-9 combines with J gene TRBJ1-2; 7 bases fit TRBD1. Germline V CDR1 and CDR2: SEHNR, FQNEAQ (reference sequence). The CDR3 is 15 amino acids. The J segment lost 4 bases and the V segment lost 5 bases, leaving 10 bases of the junction unmatched. CDR3 nucleotides: TGTGCCAGCAGCCCGACAGGGCCCCTCGGCTATGGCTACACCTTC. It is translated as CASSPTGPLGYGYTF.

The chain uses TRBV28 and TRBJ1-4; D gene unclear. The CDR3 has 11 amino acids. CDR1 MDHEN and CDR2 SYDVKM come from the germline V gene. V dropped 8 bases and J dropped 3 bases, with 4 bases sitting between them. The DNA for the CDR3 is TGTGCCAGCCTTTCTAATGAAAAACTGTTTTTT. This gives the protein CASLSNEKLFF.

This sequence joins TRBV6-1 and TRBJ2-5; TRBD2 aligns across 8 bases. Per germline, CDR1 MNHNS and CDR2 SASEGT. There are 14 residues in the CDR3. Germline trimming cut 7 bases from V and 3 bases from J; bases unmatched to any gene: 7. CDR3 loop: CASNEAGVEETQYF. The DNA of the CDR3 is TGTGCCAGCAACGAAGCGGGAGTGGAAGAGACCCAGTACTTC.

The chain uses TRBV29-1 and TRBJ2-1; D is perhaps TRBD2 (6 bases). This CDR3 region has 14 residues. Per the germline V gene, CDR1 is SQVTM and CDR2 is ANQGSEA. V lost 3 bases and J 5 bases, leaving 14 bases between the germline ends. CDR3 sequence: CSVDSASANNEQFF. CDR3 DNA sequence: TGCAGCGTTGATAGCGCTAGCGCGAACAATGAGCAGTTCTTC.

The genes are TRBV5-1 and TRBJ2-7, with 12 bases matching TRBD2. From germline, CDR1 is SGHRS and CDR2 YFSETQ. This CDR3 has 15 amino acids. The V gene end was trimmed by 4 bases and the J gene end by 1 base; junction bases not matched to a gene: 3. The CDR3 is CASSRLAGESYEQYF. DNA of the CDR3: TGCGCCAGCAGCCGACTAGCGGGAGAATCCTACGAGCAGTACTTC.

The chain has TRBV4-3 and TRBJ2-1, with 8 bases lining up with TRBD1. After removal of 0 bases from V and 5 bases from J, the junction contained 3 bases not matched to a gene. The CDR3 runs to 15 residues. CDR1 and CDR2 (germline): LGHNA, YSLEER. The CDR3 loop is CASSQDRGLNNEQFF. CDR3 sequence (DNA): TGCGCCAGCAGCCAAGACAGGGGGCTAAACAATGAGCAGTTCTTC.

CDR3 amino acids: CASSAGLAGGVEQFF. CDR3 nucleotide sequence: TGTGCCAGCAGCGCGGGACTAGCGGGAGGGGTTGAGCAGTTCTTC. This chain uses TRBV11-3 with TRBJ2-1, with 16 bases aligning to TRBD2. This CDR3 has 15 amino acids. The trim removed 5 bases at V and 9 bases at J, leaving 4 bases unmatched. The germline V gene has CDR1 SGHNT and CDR2 YENEEA.

CDR3: CASSPHSPNEAFF. Written as DNA, the CDR3 is TGTGCCAGCAGTCCCCACAGCCCGAATGAAGCTTTCTTT. The chain joins TRBV28 to TRBJ1-1; D is uncertain. The CDR3 is 13 residues long. CDR1 MDHEN and CDR2 SYDVKM come from the germline V gene. V was clipped by 5 bases and J by 7 bases, with 14 bases between them.

The chain links TRBV7-2 to TRBJ2-3; 7 nucleotides match TRBD2. Germline trimming cut 5 bases from V and 8 bases from J; bases unmatched to any gene: 10. This CDR3 spans 14 amino acids. Germline V gene data show CDR1 as SGHTA and CDR2 as FQGNSA. As DNA, the CDR3 is TGTGCCAGCAGCACGGGACTACCTCTGGGTACGCAGTATTTT. It specifies CASSTGLPLGTQYF.

The genes are TRBV5-4 and TRBJ1-2; 7 bases map to TRBD1. The CDR3 sequence is 14 residues long. J lost 7 bases, V lost 1 base, and 7 bases had no gene match. Germline V gives CDR1 SGHNT, CDR2 YYREEE (reference sequence). The CDR3 here is CASSLTGAIFGYTF. The CDR3 DNA sequence: TGTGCCAGCAGCTTGACAGGGGCCATATTTGGCTACACCTTC.

The V and J genes are TRBV18 and TRBJ2-1, with D unresolved. The germline gives CDR1 KGHSH, CDR2 LQKENI. The V end lost 0 bases, the J end lost 8 bases, and 8 bases lay between the germline ends. This CDR3 has 13 amino acids. The CDR3 spells CASSPPLTDEQFF. DNA of the CDR3: TGTGCCAGCTCACCACCCCTAACCGATGAGCAGTTCTTC.

The chain couples TRBV6-6 to TRBJ1-1, with TRBD1 as a possible D gene (5 bases). Germline V lookup: CDR1 MNHNY, CDR2 SVGAGI (reference sequence). Deletions cut 2 bases from V and 5 bases from J, with 12 bases between. The CDR3 totals 14 residues. CDR3: CASSYGQGGTEAFF. The CDR3 DNA follows: TGTGCCAGCAGTTACGGGCAGGGAGGGACTGAAGCTTTCTTT.

The rearrangement uses TRBV5-1 and TRBJ2-1, with D perhaps given as TRBD1 or TRBD2 (6 bases each). V was shortened by 5 bases and J by 8 bases, with 23 bases between the two germline ends. Germline V CDR1 and CDR2: SGHRS, YFSETQ. The CDR3 is made up of 16 amino acids. The CDR3 DNA reads TGCGCCAGCAGTTCGGGAGCGGACAGCCTGTTCGATGAGCAGTTCTTC. It translates to CASSSGADSLFDEQFF. The variable domain in full, with the rest retrieved from reference TRBV5-1 and TRBJ2-1, is KAGVTQTPRYLIKTRGQQVTLSCSPISGHRSVSWYQQTPGQGLQFLFEYFSETQRNKGNFPGRFSGRQFSNSRSEMNVSTLELGDSALYLCASSSGADSLFDEQFFGPGTRLTVL.

The chain is built from TRBV9 and TRBJ2-3, with 9 bases aligning to TRBD2. V shed 4 bases and J 12 bases; nucleotides not matched to a gene: 9. Germline values: CDR1 SGDLS, CDR2 YYNGEE. This CDR3 contains 13 residues. The chain's CDR3 is CASSPGEREVQYF. The CDR3 DNA reads TGTGCCAGCAGCCCGGGTGAGCGGGAGGTTCAGTATTTT.

The chain joins TRBV5-1 to TRBJ1-2; D ambiguous. V lost 4 bases, J lost 8 bases, and 18 bases lay in between. The CDR3 length is 14 residues. Per the germline V gene, CDR1 is SGHRS and CDR2 is YFSETQ. DNA of the CDR3: TGCGCCAGCAGCCCCCCAAACGAGGGCATCGGCTACACCTTC. It is translated as CASSPPNEGIGYTF.

V gene TRBV4-2 combines with J gene TRBJ2-1; 7 bases align to TRBD2. From germline, CDR1 is LGHNA and CDR2 YNFKEQ. The CDR3 is made up of 16 amino acids. With V trimmed by 1 base and J by 6 bases, 9 bases remained unmatched. Here the CDR3 reads CASSQVSAGVSNEQFF. The DNA for the CDR3 is TGTGCCAGCAGCCAAGTAAGCGCGGGAGTGAGCAATGAGCAGTTCTTC.

The chain joins TRBV9 to TRBJ2-1; 7 nucleotides match TRBD1. CDR1 SGDLS and CDR2 YYNGEE come from the germline V gene. CDR3 length: 16 residues. V was pared by 6 bases and J by 2 bases, with 11 bases of the junction left unmatched. This CDR3 is CASNPPRGRPYNEQFF. The CDR3 DNA follows: TGTGCCAGCAACCCCCCGAGGGGGCGACCCTACAATGAGCAGTTCTTC.

This chain links TRBV7-2 with TRBJ2-7; TRBD2 matches at 12 bases. Germline lookup yields CDR1 SGHTA and CDR2 FQGNSA. J lost 4 bases, V lost 5 bases, and 6 bases had no gene match. CDR3 length: 15 amino acids. CDR3 amino acids: CASSTRTSGDYEQYF. CDR3 in DNA: TGTGCCAGCAGCACAAGGACTAGCGGGGATTACGAGCAGTACTTC.

The chain carries TRBV10-3 and TRBJ1-2, with D perhaps matching TRBD1 (5 bases). The CDR3 has 15 residues. The germline CDR1 and CDR2 sequences are ENHRY and SYGVKD. The V end was cut by 0 bases, the J end by 8 bases, with 16 bases between. In DNA, the CDR3 is TGTGCCATCAGTGAGTCCCCGTTGGGGCGGGGAGGCTACACCTTC. Protein product: CAISESPLGRGGYTF.

The rearrangement joins TRBV28 to TRBJ2-1; D gene uncertain. The germline V and J ends were trimmed by 6 bases and 1 base, with 10 bases remaining between them. Germline values: CDR1 MDHEN, CDR2 SYDVKM. This CDR3 is 14 amino acids long. In DNA form, the CDR3 reads TGTGCCAGCAGCAACACGCCGTCCTACAATGAGCAGTTCTTC. Translated, it gives CASSNTPSYNEQFF.

V gene TRBV9 combines with J gene TRBJ2-1; weak D call: TRBD1 (6 bases). Looked up from germline, CDR1 is SGDLS and CDR2 is YYNGEE. V lost 0 bases, J lost 4 bases, and 14 bases lay in between. The CDR3 covers 16 residues. The CDR3 loop reads CASSVAPRQEYNEQFF. The CDR3 DNA follows: TGTGCCAGCAGCGTAGCCCCGAGACAGGAGTACAATGAGCAGTTCTTC.